The 32 T cell receptor beta chains given below trace back to one sample, sequenced in a study of beta chain features in type 1 diabetes. Expressed TCRB transcripts were sequenced because the isolated RNA had all been reverse transcribed beforehand. Some clones are missing from TCRdb's copy, which holds only in-frame ones; the method was immunoSEQ multiplex PCR. The repertoire holds 150,000 to 180,000 clones, with roughly 10% as singletons. Sequencing input: central memory CD4+ T cells from blood. The receptors come from a man aged 18 to 29 in good health.

The rearrangement uses TRBV7-3 and TRBJ1-6; 7 bases fit TRBD1. Per the germline V gene, CDR1 is SGHTA and CDR2 is FQGTGA. The CDR3 sequence is 14 residues long. Trimming at V came to 5 bases and at J to 7 bases, leaving 5 bases not matched to a gene. CDR3 loop: CASSATGNNSPLHF. The CDR3 DNA follows: TGTGCCAGCAGCGCGACAGGGAACAATTCACCCCTCCACTTT.

This rearrangement joins TRBV9 to TRBJ1-1; D not resolved. CDR1 and CDR2 from the germline V gene are SGDLS and YYNGEE. Trimming shortened V by 0 bases and J by 5 bases, and 8 bases separated the two germline ends. CDR3 length equals 13 residues. The CDR3 sequence is CASSVVVETEAFF. The DNA of the CDR3 is TGTGCCAGCAGCGTAGTGGTGGAAACTGAAGCTTTCTTT.

In its sample, this clone was seen once. This rearrangement joins TRBV2 to TRBJ1-2; 7 positions agree with TRBD1. Germline V CDR1 and CDR2: SNHLY, FYNNEI. This CDR3 region has 15 residues. V dropped 8 bases and J dropped 7; count of bases not matched to a gene: 16. CDR3 DNA: TGTGCCAGCCTCCGGGACAGCAAGGCGTCAACTGGCTACACCTTC. It is translated as CASLRDSKASTGYTF.

V and J are TRBV9 and TRBJ2-1, with unresolved D. The ends were cut back, 4 bases at V and 2 bases at J, with 16 bases in the middle. CDR1 and CDR2 from the germline V gene are SGDLS and YYNGEE. The CDR3 extends over 16 amino acids. The CDR3 spells CASSSGPRRTYNEQFF. DNA for the CDR3: TGTGCCAGCAGCTCCGGCCCGCGAAGGACCTACAATGAGCAGTTCTTC.

A few counts support this clone. The chain combines TRBV5-4 with TRBJ2-3; 10 nucleotides match TRBD1. The length of the CDR3 is 16 residues. V lost 1 base, J lost 4 bases, and 6 bases stayed unmatched. The V gene's germline CDR1 is SGHNT and CDR2 YYREEE (reference sequence). For the CDR3, the DNA is TGTGCCAGCAGCTTGAGGGACAGGGGCGGGGCAGATACGCAGTATTTT. This encodes CASSLRDRGGADTQYF.

The genes are TRBV27 and TRBJ2-1; D not resolved. Germline lookup yields CDR1 MNHEY and CDR2 SMNVEV (reference sequence). V dropped 0 bases and J dropped 12 bases, with 18 bases sitting between them. CDR3 size: 15 residues. For the CDR3, the DNA is TGTGCCAGCAGTTTATCGTGGTTGAGCAGCGTCACGCAGTTCTTC. Its translation: CASSLSWLSSVTQFF.

This clone has more than one count but fewer than ten. The same CDR3 is also encoded by other DNA sequences in this sample. V gene TRBV5-1 combines with J gene TRBJ2-1, with a possible D match to TRBD1 (5 bases). This CDR3 contains 14 residues. Trimming removed 1 base at V and 6 bases at J, with 11 bases between. Looked up from germline, CDR1 is SGHRS and CDR2 is YFSETQ. CDR3 coding DNA: TGCGCCAGCAGCTTGAGGCAGGGCCCCAATGAGCAGTTCTTC. This gives the protein CASSLRQGPNEQFF.

This clone has more than one count but fewer than ten. The chain joins TRBV29-1 to TRBJ2-7; D might be TRBD1 (6 bases). The CDR3 is 13 residues long. V lost 4 bases to trimming and J lost 5 bases, with 15 bases between them. CDR1 is SQVTM and CDR2 is ANQGSEA in the germline V gene. The CDR3 DNA reads TGCAGCGTTGCCCTGGTACAGGGCAACGAGCAGTACTTC. Residues: CSVALVQGNEQYF.

Only a few counts were recorded for this clone. This sequence joins TRBV7-2 and TRBJ2-5; the D gene is possibly TRBD1 (6 bases). V was trimmed by 0 bases and J by 2 bases, leaving 16 bases between them. The CDR3 is 17 residues long. From germline, CDR1 is SGHTA and CDR2 FQGNSA. CDR3 bases: TGTGCCAGCAGCTTAGCAGCTCGGACAGCGCGACAAGAGACCCAGTACTTC. Its translation is CASSLAARTARQETQYF.

This clone turned up a few times. The chain recombines TRBV9 with TRBJ2-1, with TRBD2 as a possible D gene (6 bases). V shed 2 bases and J shed 9 bases, with 9 bases lying between them. The germline V gene encodes CDR1 SGDLS and CDR2 YYNGEE. The CDR3 length is 12 residues. The CDR3 DNA reads TGTGCCAGCAGCGTGTCGGGGGTTGAGCAGTTCTTC. Amino acids: CASSVSGVEQFF.

Comments on this clone: Other DNA sequences in the sample encode the same CDR3. The genes are TRBV5-1 and TRBJ2-1; D might be TRBD1 (6 bases). The CDR3 sequence is 14 residues long. The V end lost 3 bases, the J end lost 3 bases, and 10 bases lay between the germline ends. Germline V lookup: CDR1 SGHRS, CDR2 YFSETQ. The CDR3 coding sequence is TGCGCCAGCAGCTCCGGACAGTTCTACAATGAGCAGTTCTTC. Protein sequence: CASSSGQFYNEQFF.

The chain joins TRBV5-1 to TRBJ2-6; perhaps TRBD1 as D (5 bases). The germline V gene has CDR1 SGHRS and CDR2 YFSETQ. V was shortened by 2 bases and J by 2 bases, with 20 bases between the two germline ends. This CDR3 region has 19 residues. The CDR3, as DNA: TGCGCCAGCAGCTTAAGGCCTCTGACAGTACAGCCTGGGGCCAACGTCCTGACTTTC. Encoded protein: CASSLRPLTVQPGANVLTF. The entire variable domain, with the rest obtained from reference TRBV5-1 and TRBJ2-6, is as follows: KAGVTQTPRYLIKTRGQQVTLSCSPISGHRSVSWYQQTPGQGLQFLFEYFSETQRNKGNFPGRFSGRQFSNSRSEMNVSTLELGDSALYLCASSLRPLTVQPGANVLTFGAGSRLTVL.

The chain recombines TRBV5-1 with TRBJ2-5; D perhaps matches TRBD1 (6 bases). The ends were cut back, 3 bases at V and 5 bases at J, with 14 bases in the middle. Germline V CDR1 and CDR2: SGHRS, YFSETQ. This CDR3 spans 14 amino acids. As DNA, the CDR3 is TGCGCCAGCAGCTACAACAGGGCTGGGGAGACCCAGTACTTC. Protein product: CASSYNRAGETQYF.

In this sample, this clone turned up a few times. The CDR3 sequence is CAWSAMGQPQHF. CDR3 DNA: TGTGCCTGGAGTGCAATGGGTCAGCCCCAGCATTTT. The V call is TRBV30, the J call TRBJ1-5, with unresolved D. With 1 base removed from V and 6 bases from J, the gap between germline ends came to 7 bases. The V gene's germline CDR1 is GTSNPN and CDR2 SVGIG (reference sequence). CDR3 size: 12 residues.

This clone was seen once. V and J are TRBV7-2 and TRBJ1-4, with D maybe TRBD1 (6 bases). Between the trimmed V and J ends, which lost 2 bases and 7 bases, there was a span of 14 bases. Germline V lookup: CDR1 SGHTA, CDR2 FQGNSA. There are 15 residues in the CDR3. CDR3 sequence reads: CASSLPQGGIEKLFF. Here the CDR3 DNA reads TGTGCCAGCAGCTTACCCCAAGGGGGTATTGAAAAACTGTTTTTT.

The chain recombines TRBV10-3 with TRBJ1-5; D is perhaps TRBD1 (6 bases). The CDR3 runs to 17 residues. The V end was cut by 6 bases, the J end by 0 bases, with 18 bases between. CDR1 and CDR2 (germline): ENHRY, SYGVKD. The CDR3 DNA reads as TGTGCCATCAGCCCAAGGGGGGCAGACAATAGCAATCAGCCCCAGCATTTT. Amino acids: CAISPRGADNSNQPQHF.

A few counts support this clone. The chain joins TRBV7-8 to TRBJ1-6; D is ambiguous. Germline V lookup: CDR1 SGHVS, CDR2 FQNEAQ. Trimming cost V 4 bases and J 7 bases, with 11 bases left between them. There are 14 residues in the CDR3. CDR3 sequence: CASSSIGSNSPLHF. Written as DNA, the CDR3 is TGTGCCAGCAGCTCAATTGGCTCCAATTCACCCCTCCACTTT.

This clone was counted a few times. The CDR3 protein is CASSPPGLAQGGEQFF. DNA of the CDR3: TGTGCCAGCTCACCACCAGGGTTGGCCCAGGGTGGTGAGCAGTTCTTC. The chain uses TRBV18 and TRBJ2-1, with a tentative D call TRBD1 (5 bases). The germline gives CDR1 KGHSH, CDR2 LQKENI. Trimming left V 0 bases short and J 9 bases short, with 18 bases between. This CDR3 is built from 16 residues.

This chain connects TRBV11-2 to TRBJ1-1; 7 positions agree with TRBD1. The CDR3 spans 14 residues. The germline V gene has CDR1 SGHAT and CDR2 FQNNGV. J gave up 0 bases and V 5 bases, and 3 bases lay outside the gene matches. The CDR3 is CASSNTGVNTEAFF. DNA of the CDR3: TGTGCCAGCAGCAACACAGGGGTGAACACTGAAGCTTTCTTT. Looking up the rest from reference TRBV11-2 and TRBJ1-1 gives the full variable domain: EAGVAQSPRYKIIEKRQSVAFWCNPISGHATLYWYQQILGQGPKLLIQFQNNGVVDDSQLPKDRFSAERLKGVDSTLKIQPAKLEDSAVYLCASSNTGVNTEAFFGQGTRLTVV.

This clone was counted once. The chain carries TRBV7-8 and TRBJ1-2; perhaps TRBD1 as D (6 bases). V gave up 3 bases and J gave up 4 bases, with 18 bases separating them. The CDR3 runs to 16 residues. Germline CDR1 is SGHVS and CDR2 is FQNEAQ. Written as DNA, the CDR3 is TGTGCCAGCAGCTTCTCGATAACGACAGGAGCCTATGGCTACACCTTC. Residues: CASSFSITTGAYGYTF. The whole variable domain, remainder taken from reference TRBV7-8 and TRBJ1-2, is GAGVSQSPRYKVAKRGQDVALRCDPISGHVSLFWYQQALGQGPEFLTYFQNEAQLDKSGLPSDRFFAERPEGSVSTLKIQRTQQEDSAVYLCASSFSITTGAYGYTFGSGTRLTVV.

The rearrangement uses TRBV29-1 and TRBJ1-1; 8 nucleotides match TRBD1. With V trimmed by 4 bases and J by 3 bases, 4 bases remained unmatched. The germline CDR1 and CDR2 sequences are SQVTM and ANQGSEA. The CDR3 has 13 residues. This CDR3 reads CSVGQGYDTEAFF. CDR3 in DNA: TGCAGCGTTGGACAGGGGTATGACACTGAAGCTTTCTTT. Using reference TRBV29-1 and TRBJ1-1 for the parts outside the CDR3, the full variable domain is SAVISQKPSRDICQRGTSLTIQCQVDSQVTMMFWYRQQPGQSLTLIATANQGSEATYESGFVIDKFPISRPNLTFSTLTVSNMSPEDSSIYLCSVGQGYDTEAFFGQGTRLTVV.

This chain joins TRBV7-3 and TRBJ2-1, with 10 bases lining up with TRBD2. Trimming took 6 bases from V and 1 from J; bases not matched to a gene: 3. The length of the CDR3 is 15 residues. Germline V gene data show CDR1 as SGHTA and CDR2 as FQGTGA. DNA of the CDR3: TGTGCCAGCAGTTGGACTAGCGGTTCCTACAATGAGCAGTTCTTC. This codes for CASSWTSGSYNEQFF.

This chain uses TRBV15 with TRBJ1-2; D not certain. This CDR3 is built from 12 residues. V gave up 1 base and J gave up 13 bases, with 13 bases separating them. CDR1 LNHNV and CDR2 YYDKDF come from the germline V gene (reference sequence). CDR3 sequence reads: CATSRVEEASTF. In DNA form, the CDR3 reads TGTGCCACCAGCAGAGTTGAGGAGGCCAGCACCTTC.

This clone occurred a few times. V and J are TRBV30 and TRBJ2-1, with a tentative D call TRBD1 (6 bases). CDR3 length: 12 residues. The V end was cut by 4 bases, the J end by 7 bases, with 11 bases between. Germline V CDR1 and CDR2: GTSNPN, SVGIG (reference sequence). The CDR3 sequence is CAWKLRGNEQFF. The CDR3 DNA is TGTGCCTGGAAGCTCAGGGGTAATGAGCAGTTCTTC.

The chain couples TRBV10-3 to TRBJ2-2, with a tentative D call TRBD2 (5 bases). CDR1 ENHRY and CDR2 SYGVKD come from the germline V gene. The length of the CDR3 is 16 residues. V shed 7 bases and J shed 5 bases, with 20 bases lying between them. CDR3 sequence reads: CAITASTAPGTGELFF. Written as DNA, the CDR3 is TGTGCCATCACCGCGAGTACGGCGCCGGGAACCGGGGAGCTGTTTTTT.

The chain couples TRBV4-3 to TRBJ1-5, with D possibly TRBD1 on 6 matching bases. Germline lookup yields CDR1 LGHNA and CDR2 YSLEER. The V gene lost 0 bases and the J gene lost 3 bases, with 9 bases spanning the gap. CDR3 length equals 15 residues. Here the CDR3 DNA reads TGCGCCAGCAGCCAAGACGGACAGATCAATCAGCCCCAGCATTTT. Translation gives CASSQDGQINQPQHF.

This clone was counted only a few times. This rearrangement joins TRBV7-2 to TRBJ2-7, with 10 bases fitting TRBD1. This CDR3 has 15 amino acids. CDR1 is SGHTA, CDR2 FQGNSA, per germline. With 5 bases clipped from V and 1 base from J, the junction kept 5 bases outside the gene matches. The CDR3 DNA reads as TGTGCCAGCAGCCCGGGACAGGGGAGATCCTACGAGCAGTACTTC. This encodes CASSPGQGRSYEQYF. Based on the CDR3 plus reference TRBV7-2 and TRBJ2-7, the full variable domain is GAGVSQSPSNKVTEKGKDVELRCDPISGHTALYWYRQSLGQGLEFLIYFQGNSAPDKSGLPSDRFSAERTGGSVSTLTIQRTQQEDSAVYLCASSPGQGRSYEQYFGPGTRLTVT.

This clone was counted a few times. The chain combines TRBV7-2 with TRBJ2-7; D is possibly TRBD1 (6 bases). V was clipped by 5 bases and J by 6 bases, with 17 bases between them. This CDR3 contains 14 residues. Germline values: CDR1 SGHTA, CDR2 FQGNSA. Here the CDR3 reads CASSALRGGVEQYF. CDR3 DNA sequence: TGTGCCAGCAGCGCCCTCCGTGGGGGCGTCGAGCAGTACTTC.

This clone has only a few counts. V usage is TRBV7-3 and J usage is TRBJ2-3; D is possibly TRBD2 (5 bases). V lost 0 bases and J 4 bases, leaving 5 bases between the germline ends. The CDR3 contains 13 residues. Germline-derived CDR1 and CDR2 are SGHTA and FQGTGA. The CDR3 is CASSLTRADTQYF. The CDR3 region has the DNA TGTGCCAGCAGCTTAACGAGGGCAGATACGCAGTATTTT.

This clone was seen a few times. The rearrangement joins TRBV4-2 to TRBJ1-2, with D hard to call. The CDR3 totals 13 residues. Trimming removed 0 bases from V and 2 bases from J, with 4 bases in between. Germline CDR1 reads LGHNA; CDR2 reads YNFKEQ. The CDR3: CASSQDRNYGYTF. The CDR3 DNA reads TGTGCCAGCAGCCAAGACAGAAACTATGGCTACACCTTC.

The table lists this clone with many counts. This rearrangement joins TRBV7-2 to TRBJ2-7, with 8 bases aligning to TRBD1. This CDR3 is built from 14 residues. CDR1 SGHTA and CDR2 FQGNSA come from the germline V gene. V was clipped by 5 bases and J by 5 bases; unmatched bases: 8. For the CDR3, the DNA is TGTGCCAGCAGCCGAGGGGACAGGTCAGACGAGCAGTACTTC. As protein: CASSRGDRSDEQYF.

Of note for this clone: Other DNA sequences within the sample encode an identical CDR3. The gene calls are TRBV29-1 and TRBJ2-3; perhaps TRBD1 as D (5 bases). The CDR3 contains 13 residues. CDR1 and CDR2 (germline): SQVTM, ANQGSEA. The V end lost 6 bases, the J end lost 9 bases, and 19 bases lay between the germline ends. In nucleotides, the CDR3 is TGCAGCGTGCGCTGGGGCGAGGTTGGGACGCAGTATTTT. Translating gives CSVRWGEVGTQYF.